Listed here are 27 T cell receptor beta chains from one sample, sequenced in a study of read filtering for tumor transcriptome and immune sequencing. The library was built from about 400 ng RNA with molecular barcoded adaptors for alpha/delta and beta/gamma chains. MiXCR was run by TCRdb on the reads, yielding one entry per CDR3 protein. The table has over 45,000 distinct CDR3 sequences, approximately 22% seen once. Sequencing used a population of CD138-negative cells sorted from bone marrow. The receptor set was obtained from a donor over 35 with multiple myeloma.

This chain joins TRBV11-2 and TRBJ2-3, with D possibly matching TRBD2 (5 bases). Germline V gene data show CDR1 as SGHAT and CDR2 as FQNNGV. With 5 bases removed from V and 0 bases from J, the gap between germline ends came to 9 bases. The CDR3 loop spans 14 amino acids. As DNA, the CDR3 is TGTGCCAGCAGCGTACTAGACAGCACAGATACGCAGTATTTT. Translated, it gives CASSVLDSTDTQYF.

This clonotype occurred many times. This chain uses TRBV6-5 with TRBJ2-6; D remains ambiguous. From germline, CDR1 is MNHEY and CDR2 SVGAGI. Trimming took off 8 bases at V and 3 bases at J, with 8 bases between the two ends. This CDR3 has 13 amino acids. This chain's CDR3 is CASGNGGANVLTF. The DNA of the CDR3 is TGTGCCAGCGGGAACGGTGGGGCCAACGTCCTGACTTTC.

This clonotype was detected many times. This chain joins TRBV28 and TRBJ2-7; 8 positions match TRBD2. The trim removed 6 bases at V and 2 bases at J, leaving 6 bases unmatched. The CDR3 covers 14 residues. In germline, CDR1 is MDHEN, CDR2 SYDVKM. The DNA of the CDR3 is TGTGCCAGCAGCCGGGAGGGGGGGCCCTACGAGCAGTACTTC. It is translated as CASSREGGPYEQYF.

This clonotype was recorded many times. CDR3 protein: CATSDISGRTPYNEQFF. CDR3 DNA: TGTGCCACCAGTGACATCAGCGGGAGGACACCCTACAATGAGCAGTTCTTC. The chain links TRBV24-1 to TRBJ2-1; TRBD2 matches at 9 bases. Germline assignment: CDR1 KGHDR and CDR2 SFDVKD. This CDR3 contains 17 residues. The junction had 8 bases not matched to a gene; V was cut back by 4 bases and J by 2 bases.

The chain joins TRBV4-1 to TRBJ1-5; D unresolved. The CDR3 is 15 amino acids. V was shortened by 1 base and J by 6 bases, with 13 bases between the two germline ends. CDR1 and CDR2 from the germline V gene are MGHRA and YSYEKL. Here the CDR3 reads CASSQGGGGPQPQHF. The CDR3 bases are TGCGCCAGCAGCCAAGGTGGCGGCGGCCCTCAGCCCCAGCATTTT.

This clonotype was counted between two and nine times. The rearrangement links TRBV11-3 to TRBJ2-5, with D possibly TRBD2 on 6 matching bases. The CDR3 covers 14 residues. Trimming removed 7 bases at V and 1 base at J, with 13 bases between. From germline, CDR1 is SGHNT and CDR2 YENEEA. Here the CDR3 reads CASTPGGAQETQYF. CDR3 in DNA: TGTGCCAGCACTCCTGGCGGGGCCCAAGAGACCCAGTACTTC.

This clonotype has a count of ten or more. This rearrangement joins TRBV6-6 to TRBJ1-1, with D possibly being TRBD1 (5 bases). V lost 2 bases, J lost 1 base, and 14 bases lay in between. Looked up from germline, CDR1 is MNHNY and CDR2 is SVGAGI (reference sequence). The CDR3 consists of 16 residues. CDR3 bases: TGTGCCAGCAGTTACGTTTCGGGGCGGGAGAACACTGAAGCTTTCTTT. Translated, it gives CASSYVSGRENTEAFF.

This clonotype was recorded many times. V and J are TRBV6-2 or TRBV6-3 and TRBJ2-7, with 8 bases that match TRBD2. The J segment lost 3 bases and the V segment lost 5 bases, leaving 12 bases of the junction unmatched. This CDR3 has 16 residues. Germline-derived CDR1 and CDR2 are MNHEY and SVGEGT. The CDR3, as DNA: TGTGCCAGCAGTCCCCCTATAGCGGGAACGCTCTACGAGCAGTACTTC. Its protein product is CASSPPIAGTLYEQYF.

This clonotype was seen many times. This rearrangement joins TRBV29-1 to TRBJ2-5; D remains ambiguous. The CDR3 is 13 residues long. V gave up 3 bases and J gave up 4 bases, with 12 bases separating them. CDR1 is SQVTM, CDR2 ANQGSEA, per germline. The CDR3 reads CSVETGTRETQYF. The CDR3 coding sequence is TGCAGCGTTGAGACCGGCACACGAGAGACCCAGTACTTC.

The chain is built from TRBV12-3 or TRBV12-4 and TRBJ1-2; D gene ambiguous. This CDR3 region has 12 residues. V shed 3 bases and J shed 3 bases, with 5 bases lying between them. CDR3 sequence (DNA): TGTGCCAGCAGTTTCCAGGACTATGGCTACACCTTC. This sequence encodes CASSFQDYGYTF.

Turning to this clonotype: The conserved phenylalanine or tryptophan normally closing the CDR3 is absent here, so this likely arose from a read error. DNA for the CDR3: TGCAGGACAGGGGGCGGAGAGACCCAGTACCTC. Translating it yields CRTGGGETQYL. V is TRBV20-1 and J is TRBJ2-5; 10 bases align to TRBD1. The CDR3 has 11 residues. CDR1 is DFQATT, CDR2 SNEGSKA, per germline (reference sequence).

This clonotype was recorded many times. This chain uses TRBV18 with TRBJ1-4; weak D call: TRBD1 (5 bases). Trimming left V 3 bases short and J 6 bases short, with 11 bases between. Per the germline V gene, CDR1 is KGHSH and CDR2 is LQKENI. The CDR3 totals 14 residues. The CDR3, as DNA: TGTGCCAGCTCACCTCGGGGCAGCCATGAAAAACTGTTTTTT. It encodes CASSPRGSHEKLFF.

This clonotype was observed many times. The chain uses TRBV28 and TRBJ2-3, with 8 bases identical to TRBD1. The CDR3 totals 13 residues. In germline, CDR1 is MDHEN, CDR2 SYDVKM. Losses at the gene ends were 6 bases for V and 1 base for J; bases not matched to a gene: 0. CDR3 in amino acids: CASRTGGTDTQYF. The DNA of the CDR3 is TGTGCCAGCAGGACAGGGGGCACAGATACGCAGTATTTT.

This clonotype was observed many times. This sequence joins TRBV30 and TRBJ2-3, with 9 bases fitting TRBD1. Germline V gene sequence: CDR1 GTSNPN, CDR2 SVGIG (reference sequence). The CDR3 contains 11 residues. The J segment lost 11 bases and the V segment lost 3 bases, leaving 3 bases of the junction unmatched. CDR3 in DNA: TGTGCCTGGAGGGGACAGGGCGAGCAGTATTTT. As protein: CAWRGQGEQYF. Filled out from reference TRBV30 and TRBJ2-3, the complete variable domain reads SQTIHQWPATLVQPVGSPLSLECTVEGTSNPNLYWYRQAAGRGLQLLFYSVGIGQISSEVPQNLSASRPQDRQFILSSKKLLLSDSGFYLCAWRGQGEQYFGPGTRLTVL.

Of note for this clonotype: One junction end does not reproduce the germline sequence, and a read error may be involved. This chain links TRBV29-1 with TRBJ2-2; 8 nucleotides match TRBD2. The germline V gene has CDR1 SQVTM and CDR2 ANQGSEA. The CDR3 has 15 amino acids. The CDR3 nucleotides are TGCAGCGCACGAATGAGCGGGGGACCCACCGCGGAGCTGTTTTTC. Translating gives CSARMSGGPTAELFF.

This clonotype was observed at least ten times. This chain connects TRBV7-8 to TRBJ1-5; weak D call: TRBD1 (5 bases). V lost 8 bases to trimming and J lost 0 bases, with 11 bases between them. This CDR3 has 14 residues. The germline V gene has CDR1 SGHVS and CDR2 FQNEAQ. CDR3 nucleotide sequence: TGTGCCAGCCGGACATCGAATAGCAATCAGCCCCAGCATTTT. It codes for CASRTSNSNQPQHF. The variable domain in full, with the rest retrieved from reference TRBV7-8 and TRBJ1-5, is GAGVSQSPRYKVAKRGQDVALRCDPISGHVSLFWYQQALGQGPEFLTYFQNEAQLDKSGLPSDRFFAERPEGSVSTLKIQRTQQEDSAVYLCASRTSNSNQPQHFGDGTRLSIL.

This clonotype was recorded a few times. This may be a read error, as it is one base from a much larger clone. CDR3 residues: CASSLIGGGSTDTRYF. DNA of the CDR3: TGTGCCAGCAGCTTGATAGGTGGAGGAAGCACAGATACGCGGTATTTT. The rearrangement joins TRBV13 to TRBJ2-3; D possibly corresponds to TRBD2 (5 bases). This CDR3 has 16 residues. Per the germline V gene, CDR1 is PRHDT and CDR2 is FYEKMQ (reference sequence).

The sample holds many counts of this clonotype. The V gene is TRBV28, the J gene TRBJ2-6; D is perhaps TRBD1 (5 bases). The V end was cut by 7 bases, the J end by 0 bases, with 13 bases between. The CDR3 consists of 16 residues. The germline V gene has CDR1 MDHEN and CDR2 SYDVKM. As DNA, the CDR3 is TGTGCCAGCACGGCTGGGGCAGCCTCTGGGGCCAACGTCCTGACTTTC. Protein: CASTAGAASGANVLTF. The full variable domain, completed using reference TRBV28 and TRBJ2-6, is DVKVTQSSRYLVKRTGEKVFLECVQDMDHENMFWYRQDPGLGLRLIYFSYDVKMKEKGDIPEGYSVSREKKERFSLILESASTNQTSMYLCASTAGAASGANVLTFGAGSRLTVL.

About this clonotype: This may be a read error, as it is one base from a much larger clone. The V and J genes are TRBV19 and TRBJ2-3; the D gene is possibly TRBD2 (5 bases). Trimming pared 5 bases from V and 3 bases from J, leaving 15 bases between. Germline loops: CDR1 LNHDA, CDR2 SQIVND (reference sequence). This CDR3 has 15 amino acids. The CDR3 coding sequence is TGTGCCAGTAGTTCCACAGAGGGCCGGACAGATACGCAGTATTTT. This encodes CASSSTEGRTDTQYF. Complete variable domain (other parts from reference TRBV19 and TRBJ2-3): DGGITQSPKYLFRKEGQNVTLSCEQNLNHDAMYWYRQDPGQGLRLIYYSQIVNDFQKGDIAEGYSVSREKKESFPLTVTSAQKNPTAFYLCASSSTEGRTDTQYFGPGTRLTVL.

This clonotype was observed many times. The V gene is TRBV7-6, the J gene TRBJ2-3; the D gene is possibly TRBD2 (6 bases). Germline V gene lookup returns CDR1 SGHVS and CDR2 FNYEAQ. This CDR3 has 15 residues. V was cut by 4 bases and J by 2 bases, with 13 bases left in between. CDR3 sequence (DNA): TGTGCCAGCAGCTCCATGGGGGGATTCACAGATACGCAGTATTTT. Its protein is CASSSMGGFTDTQYF.

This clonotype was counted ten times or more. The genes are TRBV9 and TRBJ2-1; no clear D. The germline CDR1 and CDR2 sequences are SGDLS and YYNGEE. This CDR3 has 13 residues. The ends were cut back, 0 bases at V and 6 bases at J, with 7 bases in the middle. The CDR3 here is CASSVEGGNEQFF. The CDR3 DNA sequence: TGTGCCAGCAGCGTAGAAGGCGGCAATGAGCAGTTCTTC.

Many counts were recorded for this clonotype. The CDR3 nucleotides read TGTGCCAGCAGTATGGGCTACTATGGCTACACCTTC. Amino acid sequence: CASSMGYYGYTF. The genes are TRBV28 and TRBJ1-2; D is uncertain. V shed 5 bases and J shed 3 bases, with 7 bases lying between them. Germline loops: CDR1 MDHEN, CDR2 SYDVKM. The CDR3 has 12 amino acids.

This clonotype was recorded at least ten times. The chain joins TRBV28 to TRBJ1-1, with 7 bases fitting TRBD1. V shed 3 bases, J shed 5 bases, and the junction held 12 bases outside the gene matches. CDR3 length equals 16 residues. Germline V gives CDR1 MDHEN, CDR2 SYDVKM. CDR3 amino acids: CASSFSHAPRGTEAFF. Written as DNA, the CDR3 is TGTGCCAGCAGTTTCTCACATGCTCCCAGGGGGACTGAAGCTTTCTTT.

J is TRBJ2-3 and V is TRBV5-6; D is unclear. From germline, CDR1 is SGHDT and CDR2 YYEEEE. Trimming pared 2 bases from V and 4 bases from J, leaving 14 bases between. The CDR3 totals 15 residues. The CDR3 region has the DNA TGTGCCAGCAGCTTTTACAGCCCGGCGGCAGATACGCAGTATTTT. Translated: CASSFYSPAADTQYF.

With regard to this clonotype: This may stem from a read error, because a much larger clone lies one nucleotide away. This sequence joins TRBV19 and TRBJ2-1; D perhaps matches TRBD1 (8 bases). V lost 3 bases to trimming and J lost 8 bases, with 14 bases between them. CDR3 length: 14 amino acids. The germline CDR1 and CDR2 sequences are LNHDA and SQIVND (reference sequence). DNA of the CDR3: TGTGCCAGTAGTATCACAGGGGGGAGGGATGAGCAGTTCTTC. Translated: CASSITGGRDEQFF.

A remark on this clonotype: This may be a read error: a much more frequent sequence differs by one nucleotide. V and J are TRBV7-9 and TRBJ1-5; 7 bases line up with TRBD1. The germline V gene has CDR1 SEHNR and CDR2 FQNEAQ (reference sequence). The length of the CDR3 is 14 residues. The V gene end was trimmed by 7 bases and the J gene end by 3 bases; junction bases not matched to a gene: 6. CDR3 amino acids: CASIQGGNNQPQHF. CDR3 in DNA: TGTGCCAGCATCCAGGGGGGGAACAATCAGCCCCAGCATTTT. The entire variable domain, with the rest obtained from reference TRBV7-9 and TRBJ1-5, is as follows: DTGVSQNPRHKITKRGQNVTFRCDPISEHNRLYWYRQTLGQGPEFLTYFQNEAQLEKSRLLSDRFSAERPKGSFSTLEIQRTEQGDSAMYLCASIQGGNNQPQHFGDGTRLSIL.

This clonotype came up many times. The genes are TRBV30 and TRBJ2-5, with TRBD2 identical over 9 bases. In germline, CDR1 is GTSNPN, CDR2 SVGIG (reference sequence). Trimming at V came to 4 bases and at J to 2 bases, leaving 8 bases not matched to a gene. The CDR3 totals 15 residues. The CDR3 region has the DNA TGTGCCTGGACTCCCGGGACTAGCAGTCAAGAGACCCAGTACTTC. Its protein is CAWTPGTSSQETQYF.